One and the same sample provided the 21 T cell receptor beta chains below, sequenced in a study of blood T cell repertoires in COVID-19. Libraries were prepared by immunoSEQ multiplex PCR; TCRdb keeps only in-frame clonotypes and omits some of them. The table lists 150,000 to 200,000 clones, roughly 83% of them singletons. The sample consisted of PBMCs or T cells enriched from blood (not recorded which). The source is a woman aged 55 to 70 who had recovered from COVID-19.

The V call is TRBV12-3 or TRBV12-4, the J call TRBJ2-1, with 12 bases lining up with TRBD2. With V trimmed by 6 bases and J by 10 bases, 4 bases remained unmatched. The CDR3 covers 13 residues. DNA for the CDR3: TGTGCCAGCAGCCTAGCGGGGGGGCTCGAGCAGTTCTTC. This sequence encodes CASSLAGGLEQFF.

This clone appeared a few times. V gene TRBV11-1 combines with J gene TRBJ1-1; 10 nucleotides match TRBD1. The germline V gene has CDR1 SGHAT and CDR2 FQDESV (reference sequence). V shed 5 bases and J 4 bases; nucleotides not matched to a gene: 4. The CDR3 extends over 14 amino acids. The CDR3 DNA sequence: TGTGCCAGCAGCCGCGGGACAGGGGTCACTGAAGCTTTCTTT. Translation: CASSRGTGVTEAFF. The entire variable domain, with the rest obtained from reference TRBV11-1 and TRBJ1-1, is as follows: EAEVAQSPRYKITEKSQAVAFWCDPISGHATLYWYRQILGQGPELLVQFQDESVVDDSQLPKDRFSAERLKGVDSTLKIQPAELGDSAMYLCASSRGTGVTEAFFGQGTRLTVV.

The rearrangement joins TRBV28 to TRBJ2-6; 7 nucleotides align to TRBD1. The germline CDR1 and CDR2 sequences are MDHEN and SYDVKM. V lost 5 bases to trimming and J lost 0 bases; unmatched junction nucleotides: 7. The CDR3 totals 17 residues. DNA of the CDR3: TGTGCCAGCAGTCGCCCAGGACAGGCCTCTGGGGCCAACGTCCTGACTTTC. It encodes CASSRPGQASGANVLTF.

The rearrangement joins TRBV5-1 to TRBJ2-7; 8 nucleotides align to TRBD2. Germline CDR1 reads SGHRS; CDR2 reads YFSETQ. Germline trimming cut 3 bases from V and 3 bases from J; bases unmatched to any gene: 14. The CDR3 spans 17 residues. The CDR3 here is CASSSPISGKVIYEQYF. For the CDR3, the DNA is TGCGCCAGCAGCTCACCTATTAGCGGGAAAGTAATCTACGAGCAGTACTTC.

V and J are TRBV12-3 or TRBV12-4 and TRBJ1-2; D gene unclear. The CDR3 runs 13 residues. Trimming took 3 bases from V and 6 from J, leaving 11 bases between them. The CDR3 sequence is CASSFNVRDGYTF. For the CDR3, the DNA is TGTGCCAGCAGTTTTAATGTCCGGGATGGCTACACCTTC.

This rearrangement joins TRBV7-2 to TRBJ1-2; 8 bases align to TRBD1. The V gene's germline CDR1 is SGHTA and CDR2 FQGNSA. The CDR3 has 17 residues. V gave up 1 base and J gave up 5 bases; unmatched junction bases: 12. DNA for the CDR3: TGTGCCAGCAGCTTAGACACGGGGGTGGACAGGGTATATGGCTACACCTTC. This codes for CASSLDTGVDRVYGYTF.

This clone was picked up a small number of times. In the same sample, other DNA sequences code for this CDR3. The V call is TRBV7-2, the J call TRBJ1-5, with TRBD1 matching 9 bases. Germline-derived CDR1 and CDR2 are SGHTA and FQGNSA. J was trimmed by 7 bases and V by 1 base; bases with no gene match: 2. This CDR3 has 14 residues. CDR3 in amino acids: CASSLGQGGQPQHF. Written as DNA, the CDR3 is TGTGCCAGCAGCTTAGGACAGGGGGGGCAGCCCCAGCATTTT.

The chain is built from TRBV7-9 and TRBJ2-7; D perhaps matches TRBD1 (6 bases). Germline values: CDR1 SEHNR, CDR2 FQNEAQ (reference sequence). V was clipped by 4 bases and J by 3 bases, with 13 bases between them. This CDR3 contains 14 residues. The chain's CDR3 is CASSSRQANYEQYF. CDR3 DNA: TGTGCCAGCAGCTCGCGACAGGCCAACTACGAGCAGTACTTC.

The chain employs TRBV6-6 and TRBJ1-5; D remains ambiguous. This CDR3 contains 12 residues. In germline, CDR1 is MNHNY, CDR2 SVGAGI (reference sequence). V gave up 5 bases and J gave up 4 bases, with 6 bases separating them. The CDR3 protein is CASSELNQPQHF. The CDR3 DNA is TGTGCCAGCAGTGAGTTGAATCAGCCCCAGCATTTT.

The chain employs TRBV7-6 and TRBJ2-2; TRBD1 is a possible D gene (6 bases). Germline V gene data show CDR1 as SGHVS and CDR2 as FNYEAQ. V lost 2 bases and J lost 7, with 11 bases in between. This CDR3 has 14 residues. CDR3 sequence (DNA): TGTGCCAGCAGCTTACGGACAGTCGTCGGGGAGCTGTTTTTT. It codes for CASSLRTVVGELFF.

CDR3 DNA: TGTGCCAGCAGCCTTGGACAGGTTCGCAATCAGCCCCAGCATTTT. This translates into CASSLGQVRNQPQHF. The chain employs TRBV5-6 and TRBJ1-5, with 7 positions matching TRBD1. There are 15 residues in the CDR3. Germline V gene data show CDR1 as SGHDT and CDR2 as YYEEEE. V was pared by 4 bases and J by 2 bases, with 6 bases of the junction left unmatched.

The chain carries TRBV2 and TRBJ1-2; TRBD1 matches 7 bases. The CDR3 spans 14 residues. V was pared by 2 bases and J by 0 bases, with 0 bases of the junction left unmatched. The V gene's germline CDR1 is SNHLY and CDR2 FYNNEI. In nucleotides, the CDR3 is TGTGCCAGCAGTGAACAGGGGGCTAACTATGGCTACACCTTC. It codes for CASSEQGANYGYTF.

The chain recombines TRBV5-1 with TRBJ2-3; 9 bases are a match to TRBD2. With V trimmed by 4 bases and J by 4 bases, 10 bases remained unmatched. In germline, CDR1 is SGHRS, CDR2 YFSETQ. The CDR3 loop spans 16 amino acids. The CDR3 reads CASSPGSGGLPDTQYF. In DNA, the CDR3 is TGCGCCAGCAGCCCCGGTAGCGGGGGCCTCCCAGATACGCAGTATTTT.

A few counts support this clone. The chain recombines TRBV2 with TRBJ2-2; D is undetermined. Germline lookup yields CDR1 SNHLY and CDR2 FYNNEI. CDR3 length: 13 amino acids. The V and J ends lost 3 bases and 8 bases respectively, with 10 bases between them. This chain's CDR3 is CASSEVPRGELFF. CDR3 bases: TGTGCCAGCAGTGAGGTCCCTAGGGGGGAGCTGTTTTTT.

The table lists this clone with a count of one. This chain's CDR3 is CASSLYPPQLGDEQFF. The CDR3, as DNA: TGTGCCAGCAGCTTATACCCGCCCCAGCTAGGTGATGAGCAGTTCTTC. The chain joins TRBV7-6 to TRBJ2-1; D remains unclear. Germline assignment: CDR1 SGHVS and CDR2 FNYEAQ. The CDR3 is made up of 16 amino acids. V shed 2 bases and J shed 8 bases, with 19 bases lying between them.

The V and J genes are TRBV14 and TRBJ2-7, with TRBD1 matching over 9 bases. The CDR3 runs to 15 residues. V lost 3 bases to trimming and J lost 3 bases; unmatched junction nucleotides: 6. Germline V gene sequence: CDR1 SGHDN, CDR2 FVKESK. This CDR3 is CASSHDRDRVYEQYF. As DNA, the CDR3 is TGTGCCAGCAGCCACGACCGGGACAGGGTCTACGAGCAGTACTTC.

The gene calls are TRBV7-9 and TRBJ2-2; weak D call: TRBD1 (5 bases). The CDR3 loop spans 15 amino acids. V was clipped by 0 bases and J by 7 bases, with 12 bases between them. The V gene's germline CDR1 is SEHNR and CDR2 FQNEAQ (reference sequence). DNA of the CDR3: TGTGCCAGCAGCTTAGCGATCTCTCAGGGCGGGGAGCTGTTTTTT. Residues: CASSLAISQGGELFF.

The chain is built from TRBV2 and TRBJ1-1; 9 bases are shared with TRBD1. The germline V gene encodes CDR1 SNHLY and CDR2 FYNNEI. The CDR3 length is 15 residues. V lost 4 bases to trimming and J lost 4 bases; unmatched junction nucleotides: 7. The CDR3 nucleotides read TGTGCCAGCAGTGGCCTAACAGGGGGCCTCACTGAAGCTTTCTTT. Translated, it gives CASSGLTGGLTEAFF.

This clone has only a few counts. The J gene is TRBJ1-2, the V gene TRBV4-1, with no clear D. The V and J ends lost 6 bases and 2 bases respectively, with 22 bases between them. This CDR3 region has 17 residues. Germline-derived CDR1 and CDR2 are MGHRA and YSYEKL. The CDR3 DNA follows: TGCGCCAGCAGTACCGAACCAGAGAGGTCTTACAACTATGGCTACACCTTC. As protein: CASSTEPERSYNYGYTF.

The genes are TRBV6-5 and TRBJ2-7, with D possibly being TRBD1 (5 bases). Germline assignment: CDR1 MNHEY and CDR2 SVGAGI. CDR3 length: 14 residues. V lost 2 bases to trimming and J lost 6 bases, with 14 bases between them. The CDR3 reads CASSYRWGSGEQYF. The CDR3 region has the DNA TGTGCCAGCAGTTACCGCTGGGGCTCGGGCGAGCAGTACTTC.

J is TRBJ1-2 and V is TRBV28; unclear D gene. Deletions cut 3 bases from V and 4 bases from J, with 6 bases between. In germline, CDR1 is MDHEN, CDR2 SYDVKM. The CDR3 covers 12 residues. The CDR3: CASSFVLYGYTF. In DNA, the CDR3 is TGTGCCAGCAGTTTTGTACTCTATGGCTACACCTTC.